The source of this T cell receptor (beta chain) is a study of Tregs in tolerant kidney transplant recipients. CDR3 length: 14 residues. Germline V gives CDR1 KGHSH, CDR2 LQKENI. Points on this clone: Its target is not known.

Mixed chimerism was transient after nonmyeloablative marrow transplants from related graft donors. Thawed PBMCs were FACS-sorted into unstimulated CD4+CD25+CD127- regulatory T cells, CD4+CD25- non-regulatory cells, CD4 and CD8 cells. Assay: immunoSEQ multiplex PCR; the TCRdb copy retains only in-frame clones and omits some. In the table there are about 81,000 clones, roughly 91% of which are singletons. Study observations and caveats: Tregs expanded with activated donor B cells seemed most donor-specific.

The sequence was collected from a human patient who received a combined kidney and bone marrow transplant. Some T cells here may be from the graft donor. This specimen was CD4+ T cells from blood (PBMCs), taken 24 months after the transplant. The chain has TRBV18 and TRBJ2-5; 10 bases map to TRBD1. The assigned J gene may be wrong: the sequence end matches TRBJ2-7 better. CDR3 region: CASSMRTGGGEQYF. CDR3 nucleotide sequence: TGTGCCAGCTCGATGAGGACAGGGGGTGGCGAGCAGTACTTC.